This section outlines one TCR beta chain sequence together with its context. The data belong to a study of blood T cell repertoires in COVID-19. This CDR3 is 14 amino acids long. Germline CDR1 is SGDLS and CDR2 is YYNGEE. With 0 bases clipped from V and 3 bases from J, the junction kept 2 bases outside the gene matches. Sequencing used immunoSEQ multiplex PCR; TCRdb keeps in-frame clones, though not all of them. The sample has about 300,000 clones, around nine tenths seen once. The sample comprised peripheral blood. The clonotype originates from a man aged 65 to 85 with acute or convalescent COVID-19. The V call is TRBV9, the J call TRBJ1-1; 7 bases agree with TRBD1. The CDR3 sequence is CASSVGGGHTEAFF. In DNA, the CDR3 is TGTGCCAGCAGCGTAGGAGGGGGCCACACTGAAGCTTTCTTT.